This T cell receptor (beta chain) came from a study of T cells in Graves' hyperthyroidism and ophthalmopathy. Study-wide points: The model identified upcoming ophthalmopathy a median about six months ahead of onset. Ophthalmopathy was separated from stable hyperthyroidism by a 13 V-J model.

As regards this clonotype: Its antigen remains unknown. This could be a read error, since a much larger clone is one nucleotide away.

Researchers took RNA transcripts and amplified the TCR beta CDR3 regions from them. The HTBI primer set drove a first-round RT-PCR of the TCR CDR3. TCRdb analysed the multiplex PCR reads with MiXCR anew, one entry per CDR3 protein. Found here are 75,000 to 100,000 distinct CDR3 sequences, 51% of them singletons; the top ten hold roughly a quarter. CDR1 and CDR2 from the germline V gene are SGHTA and FQGNSA. Trimming left V 5 bases short and J 5 bases short, with 19 bases between. This CDR3 contains 15 residues. The sample comprised blood. This chain links TRBV7-2 with TRBJ2-7, with D perhaps being TRBD1 or TRBD2 (5 bases each). This clonotype originated in a woman aged 40 to 50 with Graves' hyperthyroidism. CDR3 amino acids: CASSHPQGAFDEQYF. DNA for the CDR3: TGTGCCAGCAGCCACCCCCAGGGAGCATTCGACGAGCAGTACTTC.